This T cell receptor beta chain emerged from a study of blood T cells in healthy people across ages. Germline CDR1 SGHTA, CDR2 FQGNSA. The ends were cut back, 11 bases at V and 0 bases at J, with 22 bases in the middle. This CDR3 is built from 16 residues. Primed by a sample-barcoded 5' primer and a J-beta primer mix, a second PCR proceeded for 7 to 11 cycles. Using its own MiXCR run on the 5' RACE reads, TCRdb lists one record per CDR3 protein. The data contain approximately 1.5 million distinct CDR3 sequences, roughly 43% of them seen just once; the ten biggest clones take up roughly 3.7%. The source of this sequence is a woman younger than 30 in good health. This sequence joins TRBV7-2 and TRBJ1-2; TRBD1 might be the D (5 bases). Material: blood. The CDR3 sequence is CASSGSSVPTNYGYTF. DNA of the CDR3: TGTGCCTCTTCAGGGTCTTCAGTCCCGACTAACTATGGCTACACCTTC.